These T cell receptor beta chains were read from a single sample in a study of blood T cell repertoires in COVID-19. The assay was immunoSEQ multiplex PCR, and TCRdb's table has in-frame clones only and misses some. The top ten clones hold roughly 13% of a sample with some 72,000 clones, less than 90% of them seen once. The sample taken for sequencing was peripheral blood. These receptors all stem from a man in his fifties or sixties with COVID-19, enrolled during active disease. Each CDR3 is given with its conserved first and last residue. The order of the fields is V gene, D gene, J gene, clone size, CDR3 protein, CDR3 DNA. A D gene is named only where the DNA matches it firmly. A clone size is listed for some rows: how often the clone was seen (once, few, many), or a class if it is expanded.

TRBV28,TRBD2,TRBJ2-2,.,CASSTGAGGLHTGELFF,TGTGCCAGCAGCACTGGGGCGGGGGGCCTTCACACCGGGGAGCTGTTTTTT
TRBV2,TRBD1,TRBJ1-1,.,CASRVSGGGWNTEAFF,TGTGCCAGCAGGGTTTCAGGGGGCGGTTGGAACACTGAAGCTTTCTTT
TRBV6-6,.,TRBJ2-7,.,CASRGQYEQYF,TGTGCCAGCAGAGGACAGTACGAGCAGTACTTC
TRBV20-1,.,TRBJ2-5,.,CSVLELWTQYF,TGCAGTGTACTAGAACTCTGGACCCAGTACTTC
TRBV24-1,.,TRBJ2-3,.,CARPGLGGPDTQYF,TGTGCCCGACCGGGGTTGGGGGGTCCAGATACGCAGTATTTT
TRBV30,.,TRBJ1-5,.,CAWSAGGLGNQPQHF,TGTGCCTGGAGTGCGGGGGGGCTTGGCAATCAGCCCCAGCATTTT
TRBV23-1,.,TRBJ1-1,few,CASSREGGTEAFF,TGCGCCAGCAGTCGTGAGGGTGGCACTGAAGCTTTCTTT
TRBV6-6,.,TRBJ2-7,.,CASSYAGTAPYEQYF,TGTGCCAGCAGTTACGCGGGGACAGCCCCCTACGAGCAGTACTTC
TRBV28,.,TRBJ2-1,.,CASSRAREQFF,TGTGCCAGCAGTCGAGCTCGCGAGCAGTTCTTC
TRBV28,TRBD2,TRBJ2-3,.,CASSPSGNIDTQYF,TGTGCCAGCAGTCCTAGCGGAAATATAGATACGCAGTATTTT
TRBV5-1,TRBD1,TRBJ1-2,.,CASSKDGTESYGYTF,TGCGCCAGCAGCAAGGACGGGACAGAGAGCTATGGCTACACCTTC
TRBV7-9,.,TRBJ2-1,.,CASPYEQFF,TGTGCCTCTCCGTATGAGCAGTTCTTC
TRBV5-6,TRBD1,TRBJ2-5,.,CASRRTGRSETQYF,TGTGCCAGCAGACGGACAGGGAGGTCAGAGACCCAGTACTTC
TRBV6-5,.,TRBJ2-7,.,CASSRTETYEQYF,TGTGCCAGCAGCCGAACTGAAACCTACGAGCAGTACTTC
TRBV6-5,TRBD1,TRBJ1-2,.,CASRPRGTNGYTF,TGTGCCAGCAGACCCAGGGGGACGAATGGCTACACCTTC
TRBV7-2,TRBD2,TRBJ2-1,.,CASRAGGPYEQFF,TGTGCCAGCAGGGCGGGAGGGCCCTATGAGCAGTTCTTC
TRBV2,TRBD2,TRBJ2-1,few,CASSQLAGYNEQFF,TGTGCCAGCAGTCAACTAGCGGGTTACAATGAGCAGTTCTTC
TRBV19,TRBD2,TRBJ2-1,once,CASSIVTSGYNEQFF,TGTGCCAGTAGTATTGTCACTAGCGGGTACAATGAGCAGTTCTTC
TRBV27,TRBD2,TRBJ2-1,.,CASKSGTSGYNEQFF,TGTGCCAGCAAGTCCGGGACTAGCGGATACAATGAGCAGTTCTTC
TRBV9,.,TRBJ2-7,.,CASSEGPQGHEQYF,TGTGCCAGCAGCGAGGGACCACAGGGACACGAGCAGTACTTC
TRBV28,.,TRBJ1-1,.,CASRETGNTEAFF,TGTGCCAGCAGGGAGACGGGGAACACTGAAGCTTTCTTT
TRBV6-2/TRBV6-3,TRBD1,TRBJ2-2,once,CASSYGTARTGELFF,TGTGCCAGCAGTTACGGGACAGCGCGGACCGGGGAGCTGTTTTTT